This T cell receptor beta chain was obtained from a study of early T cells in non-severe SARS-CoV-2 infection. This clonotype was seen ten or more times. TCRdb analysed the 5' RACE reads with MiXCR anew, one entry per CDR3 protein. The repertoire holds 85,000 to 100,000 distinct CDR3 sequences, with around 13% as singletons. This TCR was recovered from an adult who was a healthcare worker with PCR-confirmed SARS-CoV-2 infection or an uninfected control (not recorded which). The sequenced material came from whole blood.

In DNA form, the CDR3 reads TGCAGTGCTAGAGATTATTCCAGGTCGCCCTACAATGAGCAGTTCTTC. Translation: CSARDYSRSPYNEQFF. This chain joins TRBV20-1 and TRBJ2-1; D uncertain. The CDR3 has 16 residues. CDR1 is DFQATT and CDR2 is SNEGSKA in the germline V gene (reference sequence). Trimming removed 0 bases from V and 2 bases from J, with 14 bases in between.